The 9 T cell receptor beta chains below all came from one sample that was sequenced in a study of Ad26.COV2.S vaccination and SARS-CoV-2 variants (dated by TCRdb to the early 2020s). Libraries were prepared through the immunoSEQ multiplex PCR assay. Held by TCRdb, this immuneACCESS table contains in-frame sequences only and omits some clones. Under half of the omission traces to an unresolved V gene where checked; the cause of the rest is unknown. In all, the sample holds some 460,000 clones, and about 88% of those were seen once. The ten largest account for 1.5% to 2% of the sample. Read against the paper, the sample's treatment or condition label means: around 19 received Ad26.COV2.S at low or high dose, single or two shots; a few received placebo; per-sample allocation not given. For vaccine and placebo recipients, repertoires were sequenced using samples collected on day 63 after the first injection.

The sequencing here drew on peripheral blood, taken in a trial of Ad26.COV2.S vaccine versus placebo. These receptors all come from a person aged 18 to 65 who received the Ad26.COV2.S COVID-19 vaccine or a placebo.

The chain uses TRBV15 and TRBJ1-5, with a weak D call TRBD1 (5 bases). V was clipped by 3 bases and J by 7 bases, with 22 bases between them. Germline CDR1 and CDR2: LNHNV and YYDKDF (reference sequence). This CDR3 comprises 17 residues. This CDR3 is CATSRISGGLGVQPQHF. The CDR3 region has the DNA TGTGCCACCAGCAGGATCTCGGGGGGTCTAGGAGTCCAGCCCCAGCATTTT. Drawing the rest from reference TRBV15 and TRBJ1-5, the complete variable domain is DAMVIQNPRYQVTQFGKPVTLSCSQTLNHNVMYWYQQKSSQAPKLLFHYYDKDFNNEADTPDNFQSRRPNTSFCFLDIRSPGLGDTAMYLCATSRISGGLGVQPQHFGDGTRLSIL.

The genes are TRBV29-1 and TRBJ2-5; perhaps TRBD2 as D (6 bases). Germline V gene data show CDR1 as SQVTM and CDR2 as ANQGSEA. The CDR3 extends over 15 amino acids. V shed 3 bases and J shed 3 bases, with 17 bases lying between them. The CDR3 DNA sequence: TGCAGCGTTGAGGGCGGGATAGGCGAGGAAGAGACCCAGTACTTC. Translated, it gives CSVEGGIGEEETQYF. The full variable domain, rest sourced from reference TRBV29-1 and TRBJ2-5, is SAVISQKPSRDICQRGTSLTIQCQVDSQVTMMFWYRQQPGQSLTLIATANQGSEATYESGFVIDKFPISRPNLTFSTLTVSNMSPEDSSIYLCSVEGGIGEEETQYFGPGTRLLVL.

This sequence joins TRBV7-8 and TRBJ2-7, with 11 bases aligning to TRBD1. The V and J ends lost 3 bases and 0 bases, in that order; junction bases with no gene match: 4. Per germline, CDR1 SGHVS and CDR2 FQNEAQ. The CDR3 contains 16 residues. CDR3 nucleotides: TGTGCCAGCAGCTTCTCCGGGACAGGGGGCTCCTACGAGCAGTACTTC. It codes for CASSFSGTGGSYEQYF.

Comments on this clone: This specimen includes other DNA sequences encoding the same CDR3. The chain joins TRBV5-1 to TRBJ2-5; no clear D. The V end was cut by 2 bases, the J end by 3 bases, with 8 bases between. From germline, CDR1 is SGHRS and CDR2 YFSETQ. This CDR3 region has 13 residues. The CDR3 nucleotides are TGCGCCAGCAGCTTTGACTCAGAAGAGACCCAGTACTTC. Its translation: CASSFDSEETQYF.

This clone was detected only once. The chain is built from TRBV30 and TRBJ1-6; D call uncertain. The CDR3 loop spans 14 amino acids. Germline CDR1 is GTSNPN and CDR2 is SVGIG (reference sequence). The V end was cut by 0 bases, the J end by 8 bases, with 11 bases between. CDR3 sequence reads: CAWSVGGMDSPLHF. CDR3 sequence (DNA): TGTGCCTGGAGTGTCGGAGGTATGGATTCACCCCTCCACTTT.

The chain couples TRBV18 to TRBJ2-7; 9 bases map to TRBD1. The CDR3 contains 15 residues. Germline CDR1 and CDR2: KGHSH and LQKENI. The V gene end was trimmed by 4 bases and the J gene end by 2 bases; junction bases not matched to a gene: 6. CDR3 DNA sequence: TGTGCCAGCTCACGGGGACAGGGCCCGACCTACGAGCAGTACTTC. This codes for CASSRGQGPTYEQYF.

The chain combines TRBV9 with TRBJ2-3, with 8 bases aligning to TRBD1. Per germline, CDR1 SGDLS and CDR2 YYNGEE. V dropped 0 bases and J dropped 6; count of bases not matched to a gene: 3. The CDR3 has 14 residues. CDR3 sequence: CASSVASGGDTQYF. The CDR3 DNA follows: TGTGCCAGCAGCGTAGCTTCAGGGGGCGATACGCAGTATTTT.

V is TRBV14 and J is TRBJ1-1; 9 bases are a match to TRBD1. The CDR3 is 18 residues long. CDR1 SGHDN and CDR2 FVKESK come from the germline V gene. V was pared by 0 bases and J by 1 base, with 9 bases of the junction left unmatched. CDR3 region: CASSQDLGQGRENTEAFF. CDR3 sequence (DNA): TGTGCCAGCAGCCAAGATTTGGGACAGGGTAGGGAGAACACTGAAGCTTTCTTT. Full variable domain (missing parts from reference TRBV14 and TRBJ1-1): EAGVTQFPSHSVIEKGQTVTLRCDPISGHDNLYWYRRVMGKEIKFLLHFVKESKQDESGMPNNRFLAERTGGTYSTLKVQPAELEDSGVYFCASSQDLGQGRENTEAFFGQGTRLTVV.

CDR3: CSVGRVQGQETQYF. In DNA form, the CDR3 reads TGCAGCGTTGGAAGGGTACAGGGCCAAGAGACCCAGTACTTC. This rearrangement joins TRBV29-1 to TRBJ2-5; D perhaps matches TRBD1 (6 bases). Trimming took off 4 bases at V and 1 base at J, with 13 bases between the two ends. Germline CDR1 and CDR2: SQVTM and ANQGSEA. The CDR3 consists of 14 residues.